This T cell receptor (beta chain) was captured by sequencing in a study of blood T cell repertoires in COVID-19. Turning to the study itself: There were acute and convalescent COVID-19 samples, and they came from the United States, Italy and Spain.

This clone is a singleton in its sample. This table comes from immunoSEQ multiplex PCR, and its TCRdb copy is limited to in-frame clones, with some not included. This sample carries nearly 45,000 clones, 80% to 90% of them seen once, and the ten largest clones take about 45%. Germline V gives CDR1 SEHNR, CDR2 FQNEAQ (reference sequence). The CDR3 is 14 amino acids. V lost 7 bases and J 0 bases, leaving 11 bases between the germline ends. The receptor comes from a human donor in a cohort sampled during active COVID-19. The material sequenced was peripheral blood. This rearrangement joins TRBV7-9 to TRBJ2-3; the D is unclear. This CDR3 reads CASTLEGSTDTQYF. In DNA form, the CDR3 reads TGTGCCAGCACCCTAGAAGGTAGCACAGATACGCAGTATTTT.